This passage covers 5 T cell receptor delta chains from one sample sequenced in a study of gamma-delta T cells after stem cell transplantation. TCRdb ran CATT on the RT-PCR reads. The table includes around 700 delta-chain clones, about 4.9% detected once. The sequencing sample was made of gamma-delta T cells. All receptors derive from a human donor. It is not recorded whose cells these are; they may come from a transplant donor.

Concerning this clone itself: This DNA translates differently at residue 17 from the TCRdb protein, which is that of a much larger clone; a read error is likely, and the protein shown is the DNA's own translation. The rearrangement uses TRDV1 and TRDJ1, with a possible D match to TRDD3 (8 bases). The CDR3 is 21 residues long. CDR1 and CDR2 from the germline V gene are TSWWSYY and QGS. For the CDR3, the DNA is TGTGCTCTTGGGGATCTTCCCTTCCTCACCCTACTGGGGGTCAACACCAATAAACTCATCTTT. Protein sequence: CALGDLPFLTLLGVNTNKLIF.

As to this clone: A far larger clone is one nucleotide away, so this likely arose from a read error. The sample contains more than one DNA sequence encoding this CDR3. The V gene is given as TRDV1, and no J gene call is available; the D segment call TRDD3 is taken from the table without a DNA check. The CDR3 covers 13 residues. CDR1 is TSWWSYY, CDR2 QGS, per germline. The CDR3 protein is CALGESRVLRLTF. The CDR3 DNA is TGTGCTCTTGGGGAATCGCGGGTTCTACGTCTTACGTTT.

To note about this clone: The mismatch at residue 13 between this DNA's translation and the TCRdb protein of a much larger clone likely reflects a read error; the protein shown is translated from the DNA. V is TRDV3 and J is TRDJ1, with TRDD3 matching over 12 bases. The trim removed 4 bases at V and 1 base at J, leaving 19 bases unmatched. The CDR3 contains 19 residues. Germline CDR1 reads TVYSNPD; CDR2 reads GDNSRS (reference sequence). The CDR3 reads CASEPYPGGYGPCTDKLIF. The CDR3 coding sequence is TGTGCCTCTGAACCCTACCCTGGGGGATACGGCCCGTGCACCGATAAACTCATCTTT. The full variable domain, in which reference TRDV3 and TRDJ1 provide the parts outside the CDR3, is CDKVTQSSPDQTVASGSEVVLLCTYDTVYSNPDLFWYRIRPDYSFQFVFYGDNSRSEGADFTQGRFSVKHILTQKAFHLVISPVRTEDSATYYCASEPYPGGYGPCTDKLIFGKGTRVTVEP.

This clone was recorded at least ten times. This likely stems from a read error, as it lies one base from a far larger clone. The chain couples TRDV2 to TRDJ3; 12 bases match TRDD3. V shed 5 bases, J shed 2 bases, and the junction held 9 bases outside the gene matches. Germline loops: CDR1 GEAIGNYY, CDR2 EKD. The CDR3 runs to 19 residues. This chain's CDR3 is CACGTVLGDTAWDTRQMFF. CDR3 nucleotides: TGTGCCTGTGGCACGGTACTGGGGGATACAGCCTGGGACACCCGACAGATGTTTTTC.

By its share, this clone is medium-sized (0.01 to 0.1%). TCRdb shows a much larger clone's protein in place of this DNA's translation, and the two differ at residue 10, likely through a read error; the protein shown is translated from the DNA. This chain uses TRDV2 with TRDJ1; 9 bases align to TRDD3. Losses at the gene ends were 3 bases for V and 0 bases for J; bases not matched to a gene: 7. CDR1 and CDR2 from the germline V gene are GEAIGNYY and EKD. The CDR3 runs 16 residues. CDR3 sequence: CACDLLLGDYTDKLIF. The CDR3 DNA sequence: TGTGCCTGTGACTTACTACTGGGGGACTACACCGATAAACTCATCTTT.